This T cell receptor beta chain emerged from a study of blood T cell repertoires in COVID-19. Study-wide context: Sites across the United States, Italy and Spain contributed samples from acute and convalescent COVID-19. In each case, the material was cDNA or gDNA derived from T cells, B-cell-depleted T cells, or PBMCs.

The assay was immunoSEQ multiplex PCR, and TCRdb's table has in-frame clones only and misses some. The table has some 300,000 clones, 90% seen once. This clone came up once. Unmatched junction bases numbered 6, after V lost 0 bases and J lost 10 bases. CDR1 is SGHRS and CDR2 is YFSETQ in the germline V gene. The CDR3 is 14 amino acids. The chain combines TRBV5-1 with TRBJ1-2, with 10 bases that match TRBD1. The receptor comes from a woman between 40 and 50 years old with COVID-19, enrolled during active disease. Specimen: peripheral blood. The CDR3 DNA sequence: TGCGCCAGCAGCTTGGTCCCCGGGACAGGGGACTACACCTTC. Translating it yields CASSLVPGTGDYTF.